A single sample gave rise to the 2 T cell receptor beta chains below, sequenced in a study of shared clonotypes between healthy human individuals. The method was immunoSEQ multiplex PCR; TCRdb's version includes in-frame clones alone and lacks a portion of them. The repertoire holds some 680,000 clones, with roughly 73% as singletons. Specimen: memory CD4+ T cells sorted from blood. Indicated subset: CD45RA-negative fraction. These receptors came from a woman aged 25 to 45 in good health.

The gene calls are TRBV29-1 and TRBJ2-7; D possibly uses TRBD1 or TRBD2 (6 bases each). CDR1 is SQVTM and CDR2 is ANQGSEA in the germline V gene. The CDR3 length is 15 residues. Trimming stripped 7 bases from V and 4 bases from J, with 23 bases between. The CDR3 region has the DNA TGCAGCGCCAGGACCGGGCCGGGGGCTGGGTACGAGCAGTACTTC. Translation gives CSARTGPGAGYEQYF.

V and J are TRBV5-1 and TRBJ2-7, with TRBD2 as a possible D gene (6 bases). Germline values: CDR1 SGHRS, CDR2 YFSETQ. The CDR3 is made up of 15 amino acids. V was clipped by 6 bases and J by 6 bases, with 22 bases between them. This chain's CDR3 is CASIQDGSGLGEQYF. The CDR3 DNA is TGCGCCAGCATCCAAGACGGAAGCGGGCTAGGCGAGCAGTACTTC.